Listed below are T cell receptor beta chains from one sample, sequenced in a study of T-cell reconstitution after alpha-beta-depleted transplantation in children. TCRdb re-analysed the PCR reads in MiXCR, keeping a single row per CDR3 protein. The data show around 200,000 distinct CDR3 sequences, 6% to 7% seen once. The input for sequencing was PBMCs from the stem cell graft donor, taken from the stem cell graft. The receptors here all came from a human donor who donated a stem cell graft to a child with Wiskott-Aldrich syndrome. Each CDR3 is given with its conserved first and last residue. Each record gives: CDR3 length, V gene, D gene, CDR3 protein. D genes are given only for firm matches.

12	TRBV6-1	NA	CASREATGELFF
13	TRBV29-1	NA	CSSIQGRGTEAFF
12	TRBV29-1	NA	CSVFRGGETQYF
14	TRBV5-5	NA	CASSLERAKNIQYF
11	TRBV20-1	NA	CSALGTDTQYF
14	TRBV3-1	NA	CASSPPDRSYEQYF
15	TRBV20-1	NA	CSPHTRGVGPDTQYF
15	TRBV5-1	TRBD2	CASSLGLALQETQYF
14	TRBV7-2	TRBD1	CASSSRQGDQPQHF
16	TRBV12-3/TRBV12-4	NA	CASRDEQTPNHQPQHF
12	TRBV6-1	NA	CASIGDQETQYF
15	TRBV12-3/TRBV12-4	NA	CASSRGTLINGELFF
15	TRBV6-5	TRBD1	CASSFGQAARSPLHF
16	TRBV28	TRBD2	CASSFLGGRRRIEQYF
15	TRBV7-2	NA	CASSLVGLSDNEQFF
14	TRBV19	NA	CASRERLNTGELFF
21	TRBV5-1	TRBD1	CASSLSTYRDRVESSTDTQYF
16	TRBV5-1	NA	CASSLQATLSYNEQFF
15	TRBV4-3	NA	CASSQEISGPGGYTF
15	TRBV5-1	TRBD1	CASSLRTGGVETQYF
13	TRBV10-3	NA	CAIKNSLNTEAFF
13	TRBV15	NA	CATSLDPRNEQFF
13	TRBV12-3/TRBV12-4	NA	CASSYQENTEAFF
15	TRBV5-6	NA	CASSPAGGLNQPQHF
15	TRBV12-3/TRBV12-4	TRBD1	CASSPSGGSNQPQHF
15	TRBV13	NA	CASSLEGSRANVLTF
13	TRBV29-1	NA	CSVFRGGNTEAFF
20	TRBV4-2	TRBD2	CASSQAPGTSGGSSYNEQFF
12	TRBV5-1	NA	CASSLLRETQYF
13	TRBV7-8	NA	CASSSGSFYGYTF
12	TRBV10-2	NA	CASSPSADTQYF
18	TRBV11-1	TRBD1	CASSSPGTEGYRNTEAFF
13	TRBV20-1	TRBD1	CSARTGGRTEAFF
15	TRBV19	NA	CASSSPGDRQETQYF
14	TRBV3-1	TRBD1	CASSAQGADEKLFF
15	TRBV6-6	TRBD2	CASRFSGGPTDTQYF
17	TRBV10-2	TRBD1	CASRAGQGQVVSYEQYF
16	TRBV6-2/TRBV6-3	TRBD1	CASSDNRDRGNQPQHF
15	TRBV12-3/TRBV12-4	NA	CAFSFGGNGNQPQHF
18	TRBV4-3	TRBD2	CASSHITGTSGPGGEQFF
17	TRBV12-3/TRBV12-4	NA	CASSLALQGFSHETQYF
13	TRBV6-4	NA	CASSDSGRPEQFF
15	TRBV20-1	NA	CSARRESESYNEQFF
14	TRBV20-1	TRBD2	CSAEGVAGDNEQFF
16	TRBV7-8	NA	CASSWGQGFDNSPLHF
17	TRBV3-1	NA	CASSQSYEGDWADTQYF
14	TRBV5-1	NA	CASSLTGTGNTIYF
13	TRBV7-9	NA	CASSRDIDTEAFF